Listed here are 7 T cell receptor beta chains from one sample, sequenced in a study of CD8+ T cells in alopecia areata listed by TCRdb under 2018. The library was generated by the immunoSEQ multiplex PCR assay. RNA was extracted from all samples and reverse transcribed into cDNA as template for TCR sequencing. TCRdb re-hosts the immuneACCESS table, in-frame sequences only. Its copies lack some clones; in the studies checked, an unresolved V gene accounts for under half of them, and the cause for the rest is not known. This sample comprises over 100,000 clones, about 50% of them detected only once. The ten largest clonotypes hold about 19% of the sample. The sample's time point label is to be understood as: baseline before oral tofacitinib. The source was CD8+ T cells sorted from blood, collected at week 0. These receptors were collected from a human donor with alopecia areata.

A few counts support this clone. V and J are TRBV30 and TRBJ2-5; D is uncertain. V was trimmed by 1 base and J by 11 bases, leaving 17 bases between them. Germline V gives CDR1 GTSNPN, CDR2 SVGIG (reference sequence). This CDR3 region has 13 residues. Here the CDR3 reads CAWSAGQPLEQYF. In DNA, the CDR3 is TGTGCCTGGAGTGCCGGCCAGCCTCTGGAGCAGTACTTC. Looking up the rest from reference TRBV30 and TRBJ2-5 gives the full variable domain: SQTIHQWPATLVQPVGSPLSLECTVEGTSNPNLYWYRQAAGRGLQLLFYSVGIGQISSEVPQNLSASRPQDRQFILSSKKLLLSDSGFYLCAWSAGQPLEQYFGPGTRLLVL.

This clone was counted only a few times. The CDR3 DNA sequence: TGTGCCAGCAGTGAACAGGCAGGGGCCTCCTACGAGCAGTACTTC. Its protein is CASSEQAGASYEQYF. The chain employs TRBV6-1 and TRBJ2-7; the D gene is possibly TRBD1 (6 bases). CDR1 is MNHNS, CDR2 SASEGT, per germline. There are 15 residues in the CDR3. V was trimmed by 2 bases and J by 0 bases, leaving 11 bases between them.

The rearrangement uses TRBV29-1 and TRBJ1-2, with unresolved D. The CDR3 length is 13 residues. V was cut by 0 bases and J by 1 base, with 6 bases left in between. Germline lookup yields CDR1 SQVTM and CDR2 ANQGSEA. The CDR3 here is CSVEEPSNYGYTF. CDR3 bases: TGCAGCGTTGAAGAACCTAGTAACTATGGCTACACCTTC.

This clone was recorded only once. V gene TRBV13 combines with J gene TRBJ2-5, with 7 nucleotides matching TRBD2. Per germline, CDR1 PRHDT and CDR2 FYEKMQ (reference sequence). This CDR3 is built from 14 residues. V dropped 1 base and J dropped 11; count of bases not matched to a gene: 10. The CDR3 region has the DNA TGTGCCAGCAGCTTAGAGGGGCCGGCGGGAGAGCAGTACTTC. It yields the protein CASSLEGPAGEQYF.

This sequence joins TRBV7-2 and TRBJ2-7; D is undetermined. This CDR3 contains 14 residues. Germline loops: CDR1 SGHTA, CDR2 FQGNSA. V was pared by 3 bases and J by 2 bases, with 11 bases between. The CDR3: CASSFPGPTYEQYF. The CDR3 coding sequence is TGTGCCAGCAGCTTTCCAGGCCCGACCTACGAGCAGTACTTC.

The J gene is TRBJ2-2, the V gene TRBV7-2; no definite D call. V lost 1 base and J lost 9, with 15 bases in between. CDR3 length: 15 amino acids. The germline CDR1 and CDR2 sequences are SGHTA and FQGNSA. CDR3 sequence (DNA): TGTGCCAGCAGCTTAGTAGGTGGTCCGCAGTGGGAGCTGTTTTTT. This translates into CASSLVGGPQWELFF. The full variable domain, in which reference TRBV7-2 and TRBJ2-2 provide the parts outside the CDR3, is GAGVSQSPSNKVTEKGKDVELRCDPISGHTALYWYRQSLGQGLEFLIYFQGNSAPDKSGLPSDRFSAERTGGSVSTLTIQRTQQEDSAVYLCASSLVGGPQWELFFGEGSRLTVL.

The rearrangement joins TRBV11-2 to TRBJ2-1, with D possibly matching TRBD1 (5 bases). From germline, CDR1 is SGHAT and CDR2 FQNNGV. V was trimmed by 1 base and J by 9 bases, leaving 10 bases between them. This CDR3 has 13 amino acids. The CDR3 here is CASSLAARVEQFF. The DNA of the CDR3 is TGTGCCAGCAGCTTAGCGGCCAGGGTTGAGCAGTTCTTC.